This T cell receptor (beta chain) was recovered during a study of a mutant IDH1 vaccine in newly diagnosed glioma. Overall study results and limits: Shifts in the top peripheral T cell clonotypes seemed unrelated to pseudoprogression.

Sequenced by immunoSEQ multiplex PCR; TCRdb stores in-frame clones only, minus some. Seen here are over 30,000 clones, 80% to 95% observed once, and the top ten hold about 5.2%. Time point: week 47, end of study. The study gave 300 ug of mutant IDH1 20-mer peptide per vaccine dose, with topical imiquimod. This clone showed up just once. Its antigen is unknown. The source was PBMCs, collected from a glioma patient whose treatment included an IDH1 peptide vaccine. The origin of this receptor is a woman aged 40-49 years with glioma.

The CDR3 DNA sequence: TGTGCCTGGAGGCCTAGCGTCCTAGATGGCTGGGGCACAGATACGCAGTATTTT. It specifies CAWRPSVLDGWGTDTQYF. The chain is built from TRBV30 and TRBJ2-3; TRBD2 is a possible D gene (6 bases). CDR3 size: 18 residues. Trimming left V 3 bases short and J 1 base short, with 23 bases between. Per germline, CDR1 GTSNPN and CDR2 SVGIG (reference sequence).